The 11 T cell receptor beta chains below were found in one sample sequenced in a study of cytomegalovirus exposure and HLA in healthy donors. It was with 60 Vbeta and 13 Jbeta primers that the PCR ran. TCRdb's copy holds only in-frame clones and misses some; the assay was immunoSEQ multiplex PCR. Of some 130,000 clones listed, almost 80% are singletons. Sequencing was performed on PBMCs. These receptors were collected from a female donor in good health and CMV-seronegative.

The chain carries TRBV5-1 and TRBJ1-2; maybe TRBD1 (6 bases). Germline V lookup: CDR1 SGHRS, CDR2 YFSETQ. V dropped 4 bases and J dropped 2 bases, with 15 bases sitting between them. This CDR3 contains 15 residues. CDR3 residues: CASSLGQPVNYGYTF. The CDR3 DNA follows: TGCGCCAGCAGCCTAGGACAGCCAGTCAACTATGGCTACACCTTC. The full variable domain, its missing parts supplied by reference TRBV5-1 and TRBJ1-2, is KAGVTQTPRYLIKTRGQQVTLSCSPISGHRSVSWYQQTPGQGLQFLFEYFSETQRNKGNFPGRFSGRQFSNSRSEMNVSTLELGDSALYLCASSLGQPVNYGYTFGSGTRLTVV.

The chain uses TRBV7-6 and TRBJ1-2, with TRBD1 matching over 9 bases. This CDR3 region has 16 residues. V gave up 7 bases and J gave up 6 bases; unmatched junction bases: 15. Germline assignment: CDR1 SGHVS and CDR2 FNYEAQ. CDR3 DNA sequence: TGTGCCAGCACCAAATGGACAGGGGCCTCCAGTGATGGCTACACCTTC. Encoded protein: CASTKWTGASSDGYTF.

In its sample, this clone was seen once. CDR3 sequence (DNA): TGTGCCTGGAGCCCCCGGACTAGCGGGATATTCGATGAGCAGTTCTTC. Its protein is CAWSPRTSGIFDEQFF. The V gene is TRBV30, the J gene TRBJ2-1; 12 bases map to TRBD2. The CDR3 length is 16 residues. V shed 3 bases, J shed 8 bases, and the junction held 11 bases outside the gene matches. Per germline, CDR1 GTSNPN and CDR2 SVGIG (reference sequence).

J is TRBJ2-3 and V is TRBV5-1, with D possibly TRBD2 on 5 matching bases. Germline V gives CDR1 SGHRS, CDR2 YFSETQ. The CDR3 runs to 17 residues. The V gene lost 8 bases and the J gene lost 2 bases, with 24 bases spanning the gap. CDR3 DNA sequence: TGCGCCAGTTGTCACGCTGCGACGGTTGGACTCACAGATACGCAGTATTTT. Its protein product is CASCHAATVGLTDTQYF.

V usage is TRBV28 and J usage is TRBJ2-7; TRBD1 matches 8 bases. The ends lost 4 bases at V and 3 bases at J; junction bases unmatched: 8. CDR3 length equals 15 residues. CDR1 is MDHEN, CDR2 SYDVKM, per germline. This CDR3 reads CASSWGRTGIYEQYF. DNA of the CDR3: TGTGCCAGCAGTTGGGGAAGGACAGGGATCTACGAGCAGTACTTC. Combining the CDR3 with reference TRBV28 and TRBJ2-7 gives the whole variable domain DVKVTQSSRYLVKRTGEKVFLECVQDMDHENMFWYRQDPGLGLRLIYFSYDVKMKEKGDIPEGYSVSREKKERFSLILESASTNQTSMYLCASSWGRTGIYEQYFGPGTRLTVT.

The rearrangement links TRBV4-1 to TRBJ2-5, with D possibly TRBD1 on 5 matching bases. The CDR3 is 17 residues long. The ends were cut back, 1 base at V and 5 bases at J, with 20 bases in the middle. Germline V lookup: CDR1 MGHRA, CDR2 YSYEKL. CDR3 in amino acids: CASSQVAQGSRRETQYF. The CDR3 DNA is TGCGCCAGCAGCCAAGTGGCGCAGGGATCTCGGCGGGAGACCCAGTACTTC.

The rearrangement joins TRBV7-6 to TRBJ2-1; 11 bases fit TRBD2. Germline lookup yields CDR1 SGHVS and CDR2 FNYEAQ. The CDR3 extends over 16 amino acids. V lost 4 bases to trimming and J lost 3 bases; unmatched junction nucleotides: 5. The CDR3 is CASSSGTSGIYNEQFF. The CDR3 nucleotides are TGTGCCAGCAGCTCTGGGACTAGCGGAATCTACAATGAGCAGTTCTTC. Using reference TRBV7-6 and TRBJ2-1 for the parts outside the CDR3, the full variable domain is GAGVSQSPRYKVTKRGQDVALRCDPISGHVSLYWYRQALGQGPEFLTYFNYEAQQDKSGLPNDRFSAERPEGSISTLTIQRTEQRDSAMYRCASSSGTSGIYNEQFFGPGTRLTVL.

V usage is TRBV5-6 and J usage is TRBJ2-7; 7 bases agree with TRBD1. CDR3 size: 15 residues. Germline CDR1 SGHDT, CDR2 YYEEEE. V lost 3 bases, J lost 5 bases, and 11 bases stayed unmatched. CDR3 sequence: CASSSFPGQTNEQYF. The DNA of the CDR3 is TGTGCCAGCAGCTCTTTTCCGGGACAGACCAACGAGCAGTACTTC. Combining the CDR3 with reference TRBV5-6 and TRBJ2-7 gives the whole variable domain DAGVTQSPTHLIKTRGQQVTLRCSPKSGHDTVSWYQQALGQGPQFIFQYYEEEERQRGNFPDRFSGHQFPNYSSELNVNALLLGDSALYLCASSSFPGQTNEQYFGPGTRLTVT.

This rearrangement joins TRBV7-9 to TRBJ1-1; unclear D gene. The germline gives CDR1 SEHNR, CDR2 FQNEAQ (reference sequence). The V end lost 2 bases, the J end lost 0 bases, and 4 bases lay between the germline ends. This CDR3 contains 13 residues. In nucleotides, the CDR3 is TGTGCCAGCAGCTTAATAGTGAACACTGAAGCTTTCTTT. Amino acid sequence: CASSLIVNTEAFF.

The chain carries TRBV7-9 and TRBJ2-1, with 14 positions matching TRBD2. The CDR3 loop spans 19 amino acids. Germline CDR1 SEHNR, CDR2 FQNEAQ (reference sequence). Germline trimming cut 0 bases from V and 0 bases from J; bases unmatched to any gene: 4. CDR3 loop: CASSLAGTSGRGSYNEQFF. The CDR3 region has the DNA TGTGCCAGCAGCTTAGCAGGGACTAGCGGGAGAGGCTCCTACAATGAGCAGTTCTTC.

In the case of this clone: One end of the junction fails to match germline, which may point to a read error. The CDR3 DNA follows: TGCGCCAGCAGCTTGGTGACGGCGGCAGCCTCCCACAATGAGCAGTTCTTC. Translated: CASSLVTAAASHNEQFF. V gene TRBV5-1 combines with J gene TRBJ2-1; the D is unclear. There are 17 residues in the CDR3. Germline loops: CDR1 SGHRS, CDR2 YFSETQ.